The text below deals with one T cell receptor beta chain. Its antigen is not identified. The source of the sample is a study of T cells expressing NK-cell markers. Study context: TCR beta repertoires came from sorted CD3+CD56+NKG2C+, CD3+CD56+NKG2C- and CD3+CD56-NKG2C+ T cells. Sequencing covered eight donors, seven HCMV-seropositive and one seronegative. Overall study results and limits: The CD3+CD56-NKG2C+ fraction was also led by these clonotypes in a few donors.

TCRdb re-called the 5' RACE reads and shows each CDR3 protein once, DNA omitted. The sample totals about 120,000 distinct CDR3 sequences. This CDR3 is 14 amino acids long. CDR1 is MNHNS, CDR2 SASEGT, per germline. The chain uses TRBV6-1 and TRBJ1-3; TCRdb designates TRBD1, a call that cannot be tested without DNA. The sequenced material came from blood T cells: a sorted CD56 or NKG2C T cell subset, CD4+ or CD8+ T cells, or bulk PBMC T cells (not recorded which). The TCR sequence derives from a woman aged 18-70 years in good health. The CDR3 here is CASSPGTDGNTIYF.